Presented here are 30 T cell receptor beta chains from one specimen sequenced in a study of blood T cell repertoires in COVID-19. Clones were sequenced by immunoSEQ multiplex PCR, and TCRdb holds only the in-frame ones, with some missing. The table shows about 110,000 clones, with approximately 85% occurring only once. The sequencing sample was made of peripheral blood. These receptor sequences come from a human donor in a cohort sampled during active COVID-19.

This clone is a singleton in its sample. The V call is TRBV19, the J call TRBJ2-5; the match to TRBD1 covers 7 bases. The CDR3 is 14 amino acids. Trimming removed 6 bases from V and 4 bases from J; junction bases left unmatched: 8. Germline loops: CDR1 LNHDA, CDR2 SQIVND (reference sequence). The CDR3 reads CASRPTGVGETQYF. In DNA, the CDR3 is TGTGCCAGTAGACCTACAGGGGTGGGAGAGACCCAGTACTTC.

In DNA form, the CDR3 reads TGTGCCAGCAGTGAAGAGGGGGCGCACGGCTACACCTTC. This gives the protein CASSEEGAHGYTF. The rearrangement joins TRBV2 to TRBJ1-2; 7 bases fit TRBD1. Germline V gene sequence: CDR1 SNHLY, CDR2 FYNNEI. After removal of 1 base from V and 8 bases from J, the junction contained 4 bases not matched to a gene. CDR3 size: 13 residues. Using reference TRBV2 and TRBJ1-2 for the parts outside the CDR3, the full variable domain is EPEVTQTPSHQVTQMGQEVILRCVPISNHLYFYWYRQILGQKVEFLVSFYNNEISEKSEIFDDQFSVERPDGSNFTLKIRSTKLEDSAMYFCASSEEGAHGYTFGSGTRLTVV.

The chain has TRBV27 and TRBJ2-7; a weak D match, TRBD2 (6 bases). This CDR3 comprises 12 residues. With 8 bases removed from V and 2 bases from J, the gap between germline ends came to 10 bases. Germline-derived CDR1 and CDR2 are MNHEY and SMNVEV (reference sequence). The CDR3 nucleotides read TGTGCCAGCCGGGACTTAGCCTACGAGCAGTACTTC. Amino acids: CASRDLAYEQYF.

The V gene is TRBV6-6, the J gene TRBJ2-3, with 11 positions matching TRBD2. Germline V gene lookup returns CDR1 MNHNY and CDR2 SVGAGI (reference sequence). V trimming: 6 bases; J trimming: 5 bases; junction bases outside the gene matches: 4. The CDR3 sequence is 14 residues long. CDR3: CASSPGLAGDTQYF. CDR3 bases: TGTGCCAGCAGCCCAGGACTAGCGGGAGATACGCAGTATTTT.

This clone was counted once. V is TRBV4-2 and J is TRBJ2-5; 7 bases line up with TRBD2. The V gene end was trimmed by 0 bases and the J gene end by 2 bases; junction bases not matched to a gene: 9. In germline, CDR1 is LGHNA, CDR2 YNFKEQ. CDR3 length equals 17 residues. As DNA, the CDR3 is TGTGCCAGCAGCCAAGATGTCCTAGCGGAGGGACAAGAGACCCAGTACTTC. Protein: CASSQDVLAEGQETQYF.

This chain uses TRBV15 with TRBJ2-5; 10 bases match TRBD1. V lost 0 bases and J lost 13; bases outside the gene matches: 5. This CDR3 is 13 amino acids long. From germline, CDR1 is LNHNV and CDR2 YYDKDF (reference sequence). CDR3 coding DNA: TGTGCCACCAGCAGAGATATAGGGGACAGGGGGTACTTC. Protein sequence: CATSRDIGDRGYF. The whole variable domain, filled in from reference TRBV15 and TRBJ2-5, reads DAMVIQNPRYQVTQFGKPVTLSCSQTLNHNVMYWYQQKSSQAPKLLFHYYDKDFNNEADTPDNFQSRRPNTSFCFLDIRSPGLGDTAMYLCATSRDIGDRGYFGPGTRLLVL.

The CDR3 protein is CASSLRDRDPNEQFF. In DNA form, the CDR3 reads TGTGCCAGCAGCTTACGGGACAGGGACCCCAATGAGCAGTTCTTC. The chain carries TRBV7-8 and TRBJ2-1, with TRBD1 identical over 9 bases. The CDR3 totals 15 residues. CDR1 SGHVS and CDR2 FQNEAQ come from the germline V gene. The V segment lost 2 bases and the J segment 6 bases; nucleotides outside the gene matches: 5.

The chain links TRBV7-9 to TRBJ2-5; 12 nucleotides agree with TRBD2. Germline V gene sequence: CDR1 SEHNR, CDR2 FQNEAQ (reference sequence). After removal of 2 bases from V and 5 bases from J, the junction contained 9 bases not matched to a gene. This CDR3 contains 17 residues. The CDR3 reads CASSLPLAGGPSETQYF. The CDR3 nucleotides are TGTGCCAGCAGCTTACCGCTAGCGGGGGGGCCTTCGGAGACCCAGTACTTC.

The CDR3 DNA sequence: TGTGCCACTAACGACCTTACTAGCGGGAGTACCTACAATGAGCAGTTCTTC. This encodes CATNDLTSGSTYNEQFF. The chain uses TRBV19 and TRBJ2-1, with 11 bases that match TRBD2. This CDR3 is 17 amino acids long. V lost 10 bases, J lost 2 bases, and 13 bases stayed unmatched. Germline assignment: CDR1 LNHDA and CDR2 SQIVND (reference sequence).

The genes are TRBV5-1 and TRBJ2-7; D gene unclear. The length of the CDR3 is 13 residues. Trimming took off 0 bases at V and 0 bases at J, with 4 bases between the two ends. In germline, CDR1 is SGHRS, CDR2 YFSETQ. CDR3 region: CASSLATSYEQYF. The CDR3 nucleotides are TGCGCCAGCAGCTTGGCTACCTCCTACGAGCAGTACTTC.

As regards this clone: The junction shows a germline mismatch at one end, possibly a read error. The genes are TRBV6-1 and TRBJ1-1, with no clear D. The CDR3 extends over 12 amino acids. From germline, CDR1 is MNHNS and CDR2 SASEGT. The CDR3 here is CASSEGVEASQF. In DNA, the CDR3 is TGTGCCAGCAGTGAAGGGGTGGAGGCGAGTCAGTTT.

The chain carries TRBV13 and TRBJ1-2; 7 bases line up with TRBD1. The CDR3 consists of 13 residues. The ends lost 5 bases at V and 3 bases at J; junction bases unmatched: 3. From germline, CDR1 is PRHDT and CDR2 FYEKMQ (reference sequence). Here the CDR3 reads CASSPGGYYGYTF. The CDR3 nucleotides read TGTGCCAGCAGCCCAGGGGGGTACTATGGCTACACCTTC.

This sequence joins TRBV24-1 and TRBJ1-2, with D tentatively TRBD1 (5 bases). Trimming cost V 2 bases and J 7 bases, with 16 bases left between them. The CDR3 totals 15 residues. Germline CDR1 and CDR2: KGHDR and SFDVKD. The CDR3 bases are TGTGCCACCAGTGATTCACGGGAGGGGCGCGGTGGCTACACCTTC. Translation gives CATSDSREGRGGYTF.

The chain links TRBV6-5 to TRBJ1-6; D is possibly TRBD1 (5 bases). The CDR3 consists of 15 residues. V was cut by 0 bases and J by 5 bases, with 8 bases left in between. Germline V CDR1 and CDR2: MNHEY, SVGAGI. The CDR3 protein is CASSYSNRHNSPLHF. The DNA for the CDR3 is TGTGCCAGCAGTTACTCGAACAGGCATAATTCACCCCTCCACTTT.

This clone has only a few counts. The gene calls are TRBV7-8 and TRBJ1-1; possibly TRBD1 for D (5 bases). The length of the CDR3 is 15 residues. V shed 2 bases and J shed 1 base, with 11 bases lying between them. CDR1 and CDR2 (germline): SGHVS, FQNEAQ. CDR3 DNA: TGTGCCAGCAGCTTAACGGGACTTCGGAACACTGAAGCTTTCTTT. Encoded protein: CASSLTGLRNTEAFF.

This rearrangement joins TRBV6-5 to TRBJ1-1; TRBD1 agrees at 7 bases. Germline CDR1 MNHEY, CDR2 SVGAGI. The V gene end was trimmed by 6 bases and the J gene end by 10 bases; junction bases not matched to a gene: 5. The CDR3 loop spans 11 amino acids. The CDR3, as DNA: TGTGCCAGCAGGACCGGGACAGCAGCTTTCTTT. It specifies CASRTGTAAFF.

The V gene is TRBV2, the J gene TRBJ1-2; 10 bases are a match to TRBD1. Germline V gene sequence: CDR1 SNHLY, CDR2 FYNNEI. This CDR3 has 15 residues. V lost 6 bases, J lost 7 bases, and 11 bases stayed unmatched. CDR3 DNA sequence: TGTGCCAGCAGCCTAACGGGGACAGGGGTGGGTGGCTACACCTTC. Its protein is CASSLTGTGVGGYTF.

The chain is built from TRBV19 and TRBJ1-6; D is possibly TRBD1 (6 bases). Trimming took 7 bases from V and 2 from J, leaving 12 bases between them. The length of the CDR3 is 15 residues. Germline CDR1 reads LNHDA; CDR2 reads SQIVND (reference sequence). The CDR3 sequence is CASKDRTAYNSPLHF. The CDR3 nucleotides read TGTGCCAGTAAGGACCGGACAGCCTATAATTCACCCCTCCACTTT.

J is TRBJ1-5 and V is TRBV12-3 or TRBV12-4; D might be TRBD1 (6 bases). The V end lost 6 bases, the J end lost 8 bases, and 14 bases lay between the germline ends. CDR3 length: 13 amino acids. CDR3 protein: CASSLQGFEPQHF. The CDR3 nucleotides read TGTGCCAGCAGCCTACAGGGCTTTGAGCCCCAGCATTTT.

To note about this clone: The junction departs from the called germline gene at one end, perhaps through a read error. This chain links TRBV15 with TRBJ2-7, with D tentatively TRBD2 (6 bases). The CDR3 is made up of 13 amino acids. Germline V gene data show CDR1 as LNHNV and CDR2 as YYDKDF (reference sequence). The CDR3 region has the DNA TGTGCCACCAGCGGAGGGTTCACGGGAACTACCTCCTTC. It specifies CATSGGFTGTTSF.

The rearrangement links TRBV25-1 to TRBJ1-1, with TRBD1 matching over 7 bases. The CDR3 has 14 amino acids. Germline-derived CDR1 and CDR2 are MGHDK and SYGVNS. Trimming took 4 bases from V and 4 from J; bases not matched to a gene: 6. In nucleotides, the CDR3 is TGTGCCAGCAGTGGCACAGGGGTTGGCACTGAAGCTTTCTTT. Translated, it gives CASSGTGVGTEAFF.

The V gene is TRBV19, the J gene TRBJ2-1; no clear D gene. Germline CDR1 reads LNHDA; CDR2 reads SQIVND (reference sequence). The CDR3 totals 13 residues. Trimming pared 1 base from V and 6 bases from J, leaving 7 bases between. The DNA of the CDR3 is TGTGCCAGTAGTATAGTCTACCCCAATGAGCAGTTCTTC. Translated, it gives CASSIVYPNEQFF.

This clone came up a few times. V is TRBV6-5 and J is TRBJ1-1; D not resolved. Germline CDR1 and CDR2: MNHEY and SVGAGI. Trimming removed 0 bases at V and 7 bases at J, with 12 bases between. The CDR3 covers 14 residues. The CDR3, as DNA: TGTGCCAGCAGTTACTCAACCGATCCCAGTGAAGCTTTCTTT. It encodes CASSYSTDPSEAFF.

The rearrangement joins TRBV4-1 to TRBJ2-7, with 8 bases that match TRBD2. Germline CDR1 MGHRA, CDR2 YSYEKL. The trim removed 4 bases at V and 1 base at J, leaving 0 bases unmatched. This CDR3 region has 13 residues. The CDR3 here is CASSLAGSYEQYF. CDR3 nucleotides: TGCGCCAGCAGCCTAGCGGGATCCTACGAGCAGTACTTC.

The chain employs TRBV10-3 and TRBJ1-5, with no clear D. V lost 3 bases, J lost 5 bases, and 8 bases lay in between. The CDR3 runs to 13 residues. CDR1 is ENHRY and CDR2 is SYGVKD in the germline V gene. In nucleotides, the CDR3 is TGTGCCATCAGTGAAAATCAGGATCAGCCCCAGCATTTT. It translates to CAISENQDQPQHF.

This chain uses TRBV4-1 with TRBJ2-1; perhaps TRBD2 as D (5 bases). The CDR3 has 18 residues. Trimming pared 0 bases from V and 0 bases from J, leaving 15 bases between. The V gene's germline CDR1 is MGHRA and CDR2 YSYEKL. CDR3 DNA: TGCGCCAGCAGCCAAGATCCCGCGCTAGCCGCCTCCTACAATGAGCAGTTCTTC. Translating it yields CASSQDPALAASYNEQFF.

This chain uses TRBV4-1 with TRBJ1-1; no firm D call. The CDR3 extends over 15 amino acids. Germline V gives CDR1 MGHRA, CDR2 YSYEKL. V was pared by 1 base and J by 2 bases, with 11 bases between. The chain's CDR3 is CASSQVRNINTEAFF. CDR3 DNA: TGCGCCAGCAGCCAAGTGAGGAATATAAACACTGAAGCTTTCTTT.

V is TRBV5-8 and J is TRBJ2-5; 10 bases are a match to TRBD2. V shed 6 bases, J shed 5 bases, and the junction held 7 bases outside the gene matches. This CDR3 is built from 14 residues. Germline V lookup: CDR1 SGHTS, CDR2 YDEGEE. Here the CDR3 DNA reads TGTGCCAGCACCGTCTTGGGACTAGCGGAGACCCAGTACTTC. Its translation: CASTVLGLAETQYF.

This clone was observed a single time. The V and J genes are TRBV19 and TRBJ2-7, with a weak D call TRBD2 (5 bases). The V gene lost 1 base and the J gene lost 2 bases, with 9 bases spanning the gap. Per germline, CDR1 LNHDA and CDR2 SQIVND (reference sequence). The CDR3 runs 14 residues. CDR3 sequence reads: CASSIVDGTYEQYF. CDR3 nucleotide sequence: TGTGCCAGTAGTATAGTGGACGGGACCTACGAGCAGTACTTC.

The chain uses TRBV2 and TRBJ1-1; TRBD1 matches at 9 bases. The CDR3 is 13 residues long. The ends lost 9 bases at V and 1 base at J; junction bases unmatched: 3. CDR1 SNHLY and CDR2 FYNNEI come from the germline V gene. CDR3 nucleotides: TGTGCCAGTCAGACAGGGGGGAACACTGAAGCTTTCTTT. Its translation: CASQTGGNTEAFF.